These T cell receptor beta chains were read from a single sample in a study of CD8+CD57+ T cells in acquired aplastic anemia. TCRdb reprocessed the reads via MiXCR and lists one record per CDR3 protein. The data contain some 410,000 distinct CDR3 sequences, about two thirds of them singletons. The specimen was sorted CD4+, CD8+, or CD8+CD57+ T cells (not recorded which) from PBMCs. The source is a human donor in good health, serving as a control. CDR3s include the opening cysteine and the closing phenylalanine or tryptophan. A D gene is named only where the DNA matches it firmly. Clone sizes are given selectively: once, few, many, or a class where the clone is expanded.

abundance	d_gene	v_gene	j_gene	CDR3aa	CDR3nt
many	NA	TRBV2	TRBJ1-4	CASRPGATNEKLFF	TGTGCCAGCAGACCAGGAGCAACTAATGAAAAACTGTTTTTT
NA	TRBD1	TRBV5-4	TRBJ1-5	CASSHETGNQPQHF	TGTGCCAGCAGCCACGAGACAGGGAATCAGCCCCAGCATTTT
many	NA	TRBV12-3/TRBV12-4	TRBJ1-2	CASQPVGYGYTF	TGTGCCAGTCAACCGGTGGGCTATGGCTACACCTTC
once	TRBD2	TRBV6-9	TRBJ2-3	CASILGDGTSGAFTDTQYF	TGTGCCAGCATTTTAGGGGACGGGACTAGCGGGGCTTTCACAGATACGCAGTATTTT
few	NA	TRBV10-3	TRBJ2-5	CASSYSTGPGPQETQYF	TGTGCCAGCAGTTACTCGACCGGCCCCGGCCCCCAAGAGACCCAGTACTTC
once	NA	TRBV18	TRBJ1-6	CASSPLSGTSPLHF	TGTGCCAGCTCACCTCTATCCGGGACATCACCCCTCCACTTT
NA	NA	TRBV9	TRBJ2-7	CASSQSPGSYEQYF	TGTGCCAGCAGCCAAAGCCCGGGGTCCTACGAGCAGTACTTC
NA	NA	TRBV9	TRBJ1-2	CASSVGVQREQYYTF	TGTGCCAGCAGCGTAGGGGTGCAACGCGAGCAGTACTACACCTTC
many	TRBD1	TRBV4-1	TRBJ1-3	CASSQQTGAGNTIYF	TGCGCCAGCAGCCAACAGACAGGGGCTGGAAACACCATATATTTT
many	TRBD1	TRBV11-2	TRBJ2-2	CASSSTRDRGAGELFF	TGTGCCAGCAGCTCGACCCGGGACAGGGGAGCCGGGGAGCTGTTTTTT
NA	NA	TRBV7-8	TRBJ1-2	CASSLGSGSGYTF	TGTGCCAGCAGTTTGGGCTCGGGAAGTGGCTACACCTTC
many	TRBD1	TRBV5-1	TRBJ2-7	CASSLRRQGSHEQYF	TGCGCCAGCAGCTTACGTCGACAGGGTTCTCACGAGCAGTACTTC
NA	NA	TRBV9	TRBJ2-1	CASSVEGGVAF	TGTGCCAGCAGCGTTGAGGGGGGGGTAGCATTC
NA	TRBD1	TRBV7-3	TRBJ2-3	CASSLADRVVPETQYF	TGTGCCAGCAGCTTAGCCGACAGGGTCGTCCCAGAAACGCAGTATTTT
many	NA	TRBV25-1	TRBJ1-1	CASSEWGRDTPVAFF	TGTGCCAGCAGTGAATGGGGCAGGGACACCCCAGTAGCTTTCTTT
NA	NA	TRBV20-1	TRBJ2-7	CSARAGSSFGQYF	TGCAGTGCTAGAGCCGGGTCTAGCTTCGGGCAGTACTTC
NA	TRBD2	TRBV12-3/TRBV12-4	TRBJ2-3	CACSSPGLAGELDTQYF	TGTGCCTGCAGCTCTCCGGGACTAGCGGGGGAGCTTGATACGCAGTATTTT
NA	NA	TRBV7-9	TRBJ1-5	CASSPRNGVQPQHF	TGCGCCAGCAGCCCACGTAACGGGGTTCAGCCCCAGCATTTT
NA	TRBD1	TRBV20-1	TRBJ2-4	CSATPTGVGFIQYF	TGCAGTGCTACTCCTACAGGGGTCGGTTTTATTCAGTACTTC
NA	TRBD1	TRBV24-1	TRBJ2-7	CATDGTGSYEQYF	TGTGCCACCGACGGGACAGGCTCTTACGAGCAGTACTTC
many	TRBD1	TRBV3-1	TRBJ1-5	CASKGAGQPQHF	TGTGCCAGTAAGGGGGCGGGTCAGCCCCAGCATTTT
NA	NA	TRBV5-1	TRBJ1-1	CASSLTGFGSEAFF	TGCGCCAGCAGCTTGACGGGGTTTGGCTCTGAAGCTTTCTTT
NA	NA	TRBV2	TRBJ2-7	CASSASRLVYQQYF	TGTGCCAGCAGCGCGTCGAGACTAGTCTACCAGCAGTACTTC
NA	NA	TRBV4-1	TRBJ2-2	CASSSHRPGSTGELFF	TGCGCCAGCAGTTCACACAGGCCAGGGAGCACCGGGGAGCTGTTTTTT
NA	NA	TRBV20-1	TRBJ1-3	CSARDPTGNTIYF	TGCAGTGCTAGAGATCCGACAGGAAACACCATATATTTT
NA	NA	TRBV12-3/TRBV12-4	TRBJ1-6	CASSVVGPSEGSPLHF	TGTGCCAGCAGTGTCGTAGGTCCATCTGAAGGTTCACCCCTCCACTTT
NA	NA	TRBV5-6	TRBJ2-5	CASSDPGPAQETQYF	TGTGCCAGCAGTGATCCGGGGCCGGCTCAAGAGACCCAGTACTTC
NA	NA	TRBV7-4	TRBJ1-4	CASSLGTRGPLNEKLFF	TGTGCCAGCAGCCTAGGGACAAGGGGACCACTTAATGAAAAACTGTTTTTT
many	TRBD2	TRBV12-3/TRBV12-4	TRBJ2-5	CASSLGTSGRETQYF	TGTGCCAGCAGTTTGGGGACTAGCGGACGGGAGACCCAGTACTTC
once	TRBD1	TRBV12-3/TRBV12-4	TRBJ2-1	CASSSQDRNEQFF	TGTGCCAGCAGCTCCCAGGACAGGAATGAGCAGTTCTTC
NA	NA	TRBV20-1	TRBJ2-1	CSAYLLSTEKFF	TGCAGTGCTTACTTGTTGAGCACAGAGAAGTTCTTC
many	TRBD1	TRBV5-1	TRBJ1-1	CASSLGDRMNTEAFF	TGCGCCAGCAGCTTAGGGGACAGGATGAACACTGAAGCTTTCTTT
few	TRBD2	TRBV20-1	TRBJ2-2	CSAIKREGLGELFF	TGCAGTGCTATCAAGCGGGAGGGCCTTGGGGAGCTGTTTTTT
once	NA	TRBV2	TRBJ2-5	CASGGQRETQYF	TGTGCCAGCGGGGGGCAGAGGGAGACCCAGTACTTC
NA	TRBD2	TRBV7-2	TRBJ2-1	CASSSGGGLGEQFF	TGTGCCAGCAGCTCCGGGGGGGGGCTCGGGGAGCAGTTCTTC
many	NA	TRBV19	TRBJ2-7	CASSPLGRQGLYEQYF	TGTGCCAGTAGTCCCCTGGGGAGGCAGGGGCTTTACGAGCAGTACTTC
once	NA	TRBV7-2	TRBJ1-6	CASSWVTGTTHLALHF	TGTGCCAGCAGTTGGGTGACAGGCACGACGCATTTAGCCCTCCACTTT
NA	NA	TRBV11-2	TRBJ1-1	CASSLGGSGGAFF	TGTGCCAGCAGCTTAGGAGGTAGCGGGGGGGCTTTCTTT
NA	NA	TRBV9	TRBJ1-6	CASSIGRGGNSPLHF	TGTGCCAGCAGCATAGGTCGGGGCGGGAATTCACCCCTCCACTTT
NA	TRBD2	TRBV10-3	TRBJ2-1	CAISSKAGAENEQFF	TGTGCCATCTCTTCGAAAGCGGGAGCCGAGAATGAGCAGTTCTTC
many	NA	TRBV30	TRBJ2-5	CAWSRETQYF	TGTGCCTGGAGTAGGGAGACCCAGTACTTC
once	TRBD2	TRBV2	TRBJ2-7	CAHRSRGGREQYF	TGTGCCCACCGAAGCCGGGGGGGGCGCGAGCAGTACTTC
NA	NA	TRBV7-9	TRBJ2-3	CASSPTSGGTDTQYF	TGTGCCAGCAGCCCAACATCGGGGGGCACAGATACCCAGTATTTT
NA	NA	TRBV7-2	TRBJ2-3	CASSFGESPYMLYF	TGTGCCAGCAGCTTTGGGGAGTCACCATATATGCTGTATTTT
NA	NA	TRBV9	TRBJ1-6	CASSWDNSPLHF	TGTGCCAGCAGCTGGGATAATTCACCCCTCCACTTT
many	NA	TRBV9	TRBJ1-4	CASSLSAGSNEKLFF	TGTGCCAGCAGCTTATCGGCAGGTTCAAATGAAAAACTGTTTTTT
NA	NA	TRBV10-1	TRBJ1-5	CASSPRGTSNRPQHF	TGCGCCAGCAGTCCTCGCGGTACGAGCAATCGGCCCCAGCATTTT
NA	NA	TRBV9	TRBJ2-7	CASSESGRNYEQYF	TGTGCCAGCAGTGAGTCGGGACGAAACTACGAGCAGTACTTC
NA	TRBD1	TRBV7-3	TRBJ1-4	CASSLSGQGFREKLFF	TGTGCCAGCAGCTTATCGGGACAGGGGTTTAGAGAAAAACTGTTTTTT
many	NA	TRBV3-2	TRBJ2-5	CASSQVCPGRGETQYF	TGTGCCAGCAGCCAAGTTTGCCCGGGGCGCGGGGAGACCCAGTACTTC
NA	NA	TRBV7-9	TRBJ1-5	CASRLTRAPAPPQHF	TGTGCCAGCAGGTTGACGAGAGCCCCTGCTCCGCCCCAGCATTTT
many	NA	TRBV20-1	TRBJ1-2	CSASGRDEKRNYGYTF	NA
many	NA	TRBV2	TRBJ2-5	CASSLAALGALQETQYF	TGTGCCAGCAGTTTGGCTGCCCTAGGGGCCCTCCAAGAGACCCAGTACTTC
NA	TRBD2	TRBV2	TRBJ2-7	CASSESSGGAYEQYF	TGTGCCAGCAGCGAGAGTAGCGGGGGGGCATACGAGCAGTACTTC
NA	NA	TRBV9	TRBJ1-5	CASSEPPGRGTLTQHF	TGTGCCAGCAGCGAACCTCCGGGACGGGGAACACTGACCCAGCATTTT
once	NA	TRBV6-2/TRBV6-3	TRBJ2-5	CASAASQETQYF	TGTGCCAGCGCAGCCAGCCAAGAGACCCAGTACTTC
many	TRBD1	TRBV15	TRBJ1-2	CATSRDFFLRDRGRRGIGYTF	TGTGCCACCAGCAGAGATTTTTTTCTAAGGGACAGGGGGCGAAGAGGGATCGGCTACACCTTC
NA	NA	TRBV2	TRBJ1-2	CASSARGSSQDYGYTF	TGTGCCAGCAGCGCCCGGGGCAGCTCGCAAGACTATGGCTACACCTTC
NA	TRBD1	TRBV2	TRBJ1-2	CASSTGTGGGGYTF	TGTGCCAGCAGTACTGGGACAGGGGGGGGTGGCTACACCTTC
few	TRBD1	TRBV19	TRBJ2-7	CASRPGTTGGEQYF	TGTGCCAGTAGACCAGGAACAACAGGGGGCGAGCAGTACTTC